The next 9 T cell receptor beta chains were all read from a single sample in a study of blood T cell repertoires in COVID-19 (dated by TCRdb to the early 2020s). The library was generated by the immunoSEQ multiplex PCR assay. The clones in this table, taken by TCRdb from immuneACCESS, are in-frame only. Not every clone is retained; where verified, under half of the shortfall comes from an unresolved V gene, and the cause of the rest is unknown. This sample has roughly 340,000 clones in its table, and roughly nine tenths of those were observed once. The top ten hold more than 0.8% of the sample. Source material: PBMCs or T cells enriched from blood (not recorded which). The receptor source for this set is a man between 18 and 35 years old who had recovered from COVID-19.

The chain links TRBV4-3 to TRBJ2-2, with TRBD2 as a possible D gene (5 bases). V was clipped by 1 base and J by 2 bases, with 11 bases between them. Germline V CDR1 and CDR2: LGHNA, YSLEER. The CDR3 covers 16 residues. This CDR3 is CASSQVSGANTGELFF. In DNA form, the CDR3 reads TGCGCCAGCAGCCAAGTCAGCGGAGCCAACACCGGGGAGCTGTTTTTT.

The chain recombines TRBV10-3 with TRBJ1-3, with D uncertain. This CDR3 spans 11 amino acids. V was pared by 4 bases and J by 12 bases, with 10 bases between. Germline V lookup: CDR1 ENHRY, CDR2 SYGVKD. Written as DNA, the CDR3 is TGTGCCATCAGTGGGGGAGGACTCATATATTTT. Its protein product is CAISGGGLIYF.

The genes are TRBV10-3 and TRBJ2-7, with 10 nucleotides matching TRBD2. CDR3 size: 13 residues. Losses at the gene ends were 6 bases for V and 5 bases for J; bases not matched to a gene: 4. Germline CDR1 is ENHRY and CDR2 is SYGVKD. CDR3 region: CAISGTSVNEQYF. As DNA, the CDR3 is TGTGCCATCAGCGGGACTAGCGTTAACGAGCAGTACTTC.

The chain carries TRBV7-2 and TRBJ1-1; maybe TRBD1 (5 bases). V was shortened by 5 bases and J by 7 bases, with 20 bases between the two germline ends. Germline loops: CDR1 SGHTA, CDR2 FQGNSA. The CDR3 runs to 15 residues. The CDR3: CASSQTASGSVEAFF. The CDR3 nucleotides are TGTGCCAGCAGCCAGACGGCCTCAGGGTCCGTTGAAGCTTTCTTT.

The gene calls are TRBV9 and TRBJ2-3; D might be TRBD2 (6 bases). Germline V gives CDR1 SGDLS, CDR2 YYNGEE. Trimming removed 0 bases from V and 9 bases from J, with 14 bases in between. This CDR3 contains 14 residues. CDR3 residues: CASSVGLEGATQYF. Written as DNA, the CDR3 is TGTGCCAGCAGCGTAGGGCTGGAGGGAGCAACGCAGTATTTT.

The chain joins TRBV7-2 to TRBJ2-5; tentative D call: TRBD1 (6 bases). V lost 1 base to trimming and J lost 5 bases, with 11 bases between them. The CDR3 has 14 amino acids. Germline V lookup: CDR1 SGHTA, CDR2 FQGNSA. The CDR3 bases are TGTGCCAGCAGCTTAGAACAGGGTCGGGAGACCCAGTACTTC. This codes for CASSLEQGRETQYF.

This clone appeared a few times. This rearrangement joins TRBV7-9 to TRBJ2-7; no clear D. Per the germline V gene, CDR1 is SEHNR and CDR2 is FQNEAQ (reference sequence). With 4 bases removed from V and 5 bases from J, the gap between germline ends came to 9 bases. The CDR3 sequence is 12 residues long. CDR3 coding DNA: TGTGCCAGCAGCTCAGTCGTCAACGAGCAGTACTTC. Translation: CASSSVVNEQYF. The full variable domain, completed using reference TRBV7-9 and TRBJ2-7, is DTGVSQNPRHKITKRGQNVTFRCDPISEHNRLYWYRQTLGQGPEFLTYFQNEAQLEKSRLLSDRFSAERPKGSFSTLEIQRTEQGDSAMYLCASSSVVNEQYFGPGTRLTVT.

The V and J genes are TRBV28 and TRBJ1-2; 12 nucleotides line up with TRBD1. The length of the CDR3 is 14 residues. Losses at the gene ends were 4 bases for V and 7 bases for J; bases not matched to a gene: 4. The germline gives CDR1 MDHEN, CDR2 SYDVKM. For the CDR3, the DNA is TGTGCCAGCAGTTCGGGACAGGGGGCGCTTGGCTACACCTTC. Its translation is CASSSGQGALGYTF.

The chain combines TRBV3-1 (or the pseudogene TRBV3-2) with TRBJ2-1; D perhaps matches TRBD1 (5 bases). This CDR3 spans 15 amino acids. V was clipped by 0 bases and J by 9 bases, with 15 bases between them. Per the germline V gene, CDR1 is LGHDT and CDR2 is YNNKEL (reference sequence). In nucleotides, the CDR3 is TGTGCCAGCAGCCAAGATCCAGGGCACGTGGGTGAGCAGTTCTTC. Translation gives CASSQDPGHVGEQFF.